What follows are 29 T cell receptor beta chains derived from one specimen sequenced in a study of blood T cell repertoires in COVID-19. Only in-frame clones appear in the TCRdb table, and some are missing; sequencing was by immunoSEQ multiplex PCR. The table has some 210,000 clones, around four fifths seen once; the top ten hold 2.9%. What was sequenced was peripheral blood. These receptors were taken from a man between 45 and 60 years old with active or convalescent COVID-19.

CDR3 DNA: TGTGCCATCAGTGAGTCTGAGGGAGATACGCAGTATTTT. It yields the protein CAISESEGDTQYF. This rearrangement joins TRBV10-3 to TRBJ2-3; D is perhaps TRBD2 (5 bases). Between the trimmed V and J ends, which lost 0 bases and 5 bases, there was a span of 6 bases. The CDR3 extends over 13 amino acids. Germline V gene sequence: CDR1 ENHRY, CDR2 SYGVKD.

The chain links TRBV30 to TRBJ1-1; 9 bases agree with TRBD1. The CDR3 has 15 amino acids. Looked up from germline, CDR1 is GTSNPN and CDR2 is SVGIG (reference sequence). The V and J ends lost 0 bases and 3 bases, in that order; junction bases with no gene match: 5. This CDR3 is CAWSVLGQGDTEAFF. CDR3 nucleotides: TGTGCCTGGAGTGTACTGGGACAGGGTGACACTGAAGCTTTCTTT.

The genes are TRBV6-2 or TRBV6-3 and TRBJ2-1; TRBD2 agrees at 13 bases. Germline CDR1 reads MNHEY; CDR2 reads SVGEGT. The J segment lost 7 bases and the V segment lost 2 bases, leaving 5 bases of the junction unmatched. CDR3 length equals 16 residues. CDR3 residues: CASSYTSGGARNEQFF. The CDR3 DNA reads TGTGCCAGCAGTTACACTAGCGGGGGGGCAAGGAATGAGCAGTTCTTC.

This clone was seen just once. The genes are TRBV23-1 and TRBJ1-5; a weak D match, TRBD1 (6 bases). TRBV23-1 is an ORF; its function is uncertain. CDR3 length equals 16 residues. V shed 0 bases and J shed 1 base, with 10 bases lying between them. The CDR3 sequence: CASSQSWDTSNQPQHF. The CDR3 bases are TGCGCCAGCAGTCAATCCTGGGACACCAGCAATCAGCCCCAGCATTTT.

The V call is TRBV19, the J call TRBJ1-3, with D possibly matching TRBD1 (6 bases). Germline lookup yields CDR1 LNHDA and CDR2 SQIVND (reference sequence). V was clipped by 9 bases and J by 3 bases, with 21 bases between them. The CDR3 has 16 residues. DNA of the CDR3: TGTGCCAGCGGAAACCGACAGGACCTTAGTGGAAACACCATATATTTT. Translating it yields CASGNRQDLSGNTIYF.

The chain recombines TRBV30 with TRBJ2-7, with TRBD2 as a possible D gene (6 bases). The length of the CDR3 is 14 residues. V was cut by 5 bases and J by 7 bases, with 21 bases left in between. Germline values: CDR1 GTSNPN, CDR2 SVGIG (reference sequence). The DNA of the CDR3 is TGTGCCTGGCTCCCCGGGACTGGCAAGTGGGAGCAGTACTTC. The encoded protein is CAWLPGTGKWEQYF.

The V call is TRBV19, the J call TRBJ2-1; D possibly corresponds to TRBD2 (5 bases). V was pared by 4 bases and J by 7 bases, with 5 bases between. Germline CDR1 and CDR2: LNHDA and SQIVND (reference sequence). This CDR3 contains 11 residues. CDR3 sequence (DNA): TGTGCCAGTAGTAGAGGGAATGAGCAGTTCTTC. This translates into CASSRGNEQFF.

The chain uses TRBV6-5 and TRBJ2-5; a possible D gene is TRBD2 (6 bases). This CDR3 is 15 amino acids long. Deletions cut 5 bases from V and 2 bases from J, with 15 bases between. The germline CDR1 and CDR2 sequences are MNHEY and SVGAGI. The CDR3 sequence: CASSPHGGEQETQYF. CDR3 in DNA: TGTGCCAGCAGTCCCCATGGCGGGGAACAAGAGACCCAGTACTTC.

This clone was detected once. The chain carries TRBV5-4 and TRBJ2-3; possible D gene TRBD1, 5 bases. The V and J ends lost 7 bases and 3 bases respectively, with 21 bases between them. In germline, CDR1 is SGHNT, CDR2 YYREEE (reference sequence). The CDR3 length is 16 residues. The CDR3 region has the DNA TGTGCCAGCTCTCAGGCAGGGATGATAAGGACAGATACGCAGTATTTT. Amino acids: CASSQAGMIRTDTQYF. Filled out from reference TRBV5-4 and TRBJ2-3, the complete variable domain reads ETGVTQSPTHLIKTRGQQVTLRCSSQSGHNTVSWYQQALGQGPQFIFQYYREEENGRGNFPPRFSGLQFPNYSSELNVNALELDDSALYLCASSQAGMIRTDTQYFGPGTRLTVL.

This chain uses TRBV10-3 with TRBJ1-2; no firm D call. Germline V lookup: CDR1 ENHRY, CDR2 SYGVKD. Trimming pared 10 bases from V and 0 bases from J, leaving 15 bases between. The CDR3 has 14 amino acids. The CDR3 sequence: CATAGSDPNYGYTF. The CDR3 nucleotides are TGTGCCACCGCCGGAAGCGATCCTAACTATGGCTACACCTTC.

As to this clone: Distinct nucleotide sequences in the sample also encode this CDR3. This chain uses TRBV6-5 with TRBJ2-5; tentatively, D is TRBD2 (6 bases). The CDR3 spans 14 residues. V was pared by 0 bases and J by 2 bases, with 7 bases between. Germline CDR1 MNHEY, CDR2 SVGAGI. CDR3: CASSYSGGQETQYF. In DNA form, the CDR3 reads TGTGCCAGCAGTTACTCGGGGGGTCAAGAGACCCAGTACTTC.

CDR3 loop: CASSLSRATNEKLFF. The CDR3, as DNA: TGCGCCAGCAGCTTGTCTCGGGCAACTAATGAAAAACTGTTTTTT. The chain combines TRBV5-1 with TRBJ1-4, with D uncertain. V lost 1 base and J 0 bases, leaving 7 bases between the germline ends. The CDR3 sequence is 15 residues long. CDR1 and CDR2 from the germline V gene are SGHRS and YFSETQ. Using reference TRBV5-1 and TRBJ1-4 for the parts outside the CDR3, the full variable domain is KAGVTQTPRYLIKTRGQQVTLSCSPISGHRSVSWYQQTPGQGLQFLFEYFSETQRNKGNFPGRFSGRQFSNSRSEMNVSTLELGDSALYLCASSLSRATNEKLFFGSGTQLSVL.

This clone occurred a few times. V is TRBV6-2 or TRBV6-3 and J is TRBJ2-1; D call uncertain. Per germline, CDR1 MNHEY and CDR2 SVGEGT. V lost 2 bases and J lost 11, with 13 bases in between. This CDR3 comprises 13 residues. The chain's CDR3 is CASSYTDIAQQFF. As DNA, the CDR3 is TGTGCCAGCAGTTACACCGACATTGCTCAGCAGTTCTTC.

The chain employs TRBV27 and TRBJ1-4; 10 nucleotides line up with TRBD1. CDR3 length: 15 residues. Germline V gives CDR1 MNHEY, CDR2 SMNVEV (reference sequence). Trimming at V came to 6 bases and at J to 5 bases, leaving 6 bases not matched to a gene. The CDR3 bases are TGTGCCAGCAGCCAAGGACAGGGGGAGAATGAAAAACTGTTTTTT. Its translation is CASSQGQGENEKLFF.

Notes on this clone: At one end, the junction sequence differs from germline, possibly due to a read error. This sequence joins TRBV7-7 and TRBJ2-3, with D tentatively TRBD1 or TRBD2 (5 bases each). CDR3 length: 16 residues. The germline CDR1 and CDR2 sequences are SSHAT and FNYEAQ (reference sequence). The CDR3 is CASSLGLDKDTDTQYF. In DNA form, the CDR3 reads TGTGCTAGCAGCTTAGGACTGGACAAAGACACAGATACGCAGTATTTT.

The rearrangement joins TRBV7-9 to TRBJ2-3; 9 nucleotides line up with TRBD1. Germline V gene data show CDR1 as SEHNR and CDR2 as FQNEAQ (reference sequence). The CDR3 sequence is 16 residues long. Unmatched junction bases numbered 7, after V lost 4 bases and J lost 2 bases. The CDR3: CASSSGTGSYTDTQYF. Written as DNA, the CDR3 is TGTGCCAGCAGCTCCGGGACAGGGTCCTACACAGATACGCAGTATTTT.

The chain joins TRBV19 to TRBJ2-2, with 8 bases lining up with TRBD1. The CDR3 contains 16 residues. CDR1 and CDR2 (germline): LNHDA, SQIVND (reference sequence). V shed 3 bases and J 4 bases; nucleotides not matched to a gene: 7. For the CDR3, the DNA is TGTGCCAGTAGTATCCCCAGGGGGCTTGGCACCGGGGAGCTGTTTTTT. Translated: CASSIPRGLGTGELFF.

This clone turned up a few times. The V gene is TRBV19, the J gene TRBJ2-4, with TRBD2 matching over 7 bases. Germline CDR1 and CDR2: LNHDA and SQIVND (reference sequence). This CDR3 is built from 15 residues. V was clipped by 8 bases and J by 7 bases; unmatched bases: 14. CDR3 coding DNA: TGTGCCAGTGCCCTAGCGGTGCCCGGTGGCAACATTCAGTACTTC. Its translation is CASALAVPGGNIQYF.

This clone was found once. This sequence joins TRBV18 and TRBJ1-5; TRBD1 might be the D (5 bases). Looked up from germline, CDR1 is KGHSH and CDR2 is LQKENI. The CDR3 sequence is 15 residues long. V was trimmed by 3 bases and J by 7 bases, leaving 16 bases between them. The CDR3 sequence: CASSPSDGGGQPQHF. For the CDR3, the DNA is TGTGCCAGCTCACCTTCCGACGGGGGAGGGCAGCCCCAGCATTTT.

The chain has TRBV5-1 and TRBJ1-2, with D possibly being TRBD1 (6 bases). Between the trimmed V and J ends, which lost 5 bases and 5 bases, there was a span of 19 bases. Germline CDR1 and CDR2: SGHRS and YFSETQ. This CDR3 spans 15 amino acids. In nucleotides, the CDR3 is TGCGCCAGCAGGATTACAGGGTCTATATTGTATGGCTACACCTTC. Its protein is CASRITGSILYGYTF.

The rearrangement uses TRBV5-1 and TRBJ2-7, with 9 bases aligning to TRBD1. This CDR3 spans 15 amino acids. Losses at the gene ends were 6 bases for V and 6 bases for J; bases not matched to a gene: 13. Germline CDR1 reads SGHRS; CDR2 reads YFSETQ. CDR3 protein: CASTLQGQGISEQYF. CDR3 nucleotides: TGCGCCAGCACCCTACAGGGACAGGGTATTAGCGAGCAGTACTTC.

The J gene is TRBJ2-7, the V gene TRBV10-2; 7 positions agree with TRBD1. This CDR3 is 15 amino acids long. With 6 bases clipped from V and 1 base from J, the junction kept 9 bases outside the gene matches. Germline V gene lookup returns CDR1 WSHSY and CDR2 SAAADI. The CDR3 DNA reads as TGCGCCAGCAGCGCCTACAGGGGACCTTCCTACGAGCAGTACTTC. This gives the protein CASSAYRGPSYEQYF.

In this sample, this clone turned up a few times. The CDR3 coding sequence is TGTGCCACCAGCCAATCACTGTCTTCTGAAGAGACCCAGTACTTC. Amino acids: CATSQSLSSEETQYF. The chain employs TRBV15 and TRBJ2-5; D unclear. The CDR3 is made up of 15 amino acids. From germline, CDR1 is LNHNV and CDR2 YYDKDF (reference sequence). Trimming removed 5 bases from V and 3 bases from J, with 16 bases in between.

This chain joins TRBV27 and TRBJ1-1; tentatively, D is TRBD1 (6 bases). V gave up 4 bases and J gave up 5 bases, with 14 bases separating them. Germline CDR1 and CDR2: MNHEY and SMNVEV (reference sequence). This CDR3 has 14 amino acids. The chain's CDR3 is CASSWGGRGTEAFF. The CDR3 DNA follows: TGTGCCAGCAGTTGGGGGGGGCGGGGAACTGAAGCTTTCTTT.

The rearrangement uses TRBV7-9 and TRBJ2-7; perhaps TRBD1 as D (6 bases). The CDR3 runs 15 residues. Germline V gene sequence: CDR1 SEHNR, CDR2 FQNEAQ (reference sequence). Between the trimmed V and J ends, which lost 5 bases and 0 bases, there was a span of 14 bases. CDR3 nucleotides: TGTGCCAGCAGCCCAAACTGGACAGCCTCCTACGAGCAGTACTTC. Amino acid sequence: CASSPNWTASYEQYF.

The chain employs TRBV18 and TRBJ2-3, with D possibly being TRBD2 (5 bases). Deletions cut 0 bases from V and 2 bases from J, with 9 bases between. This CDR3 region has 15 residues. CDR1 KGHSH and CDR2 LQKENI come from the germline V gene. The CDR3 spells CASSPPGSFTDTQYF. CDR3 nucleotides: TGTGCCAGCTCACCACCGGGGAGTTTCACAGATACGCAGTATTTT.

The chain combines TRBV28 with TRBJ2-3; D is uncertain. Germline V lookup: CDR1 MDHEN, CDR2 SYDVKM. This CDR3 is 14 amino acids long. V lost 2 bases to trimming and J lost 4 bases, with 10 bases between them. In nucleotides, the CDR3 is TGTGCCAGCAGTTTACTAGTTTCGGCAGATACGCAGTATTTT. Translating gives CASSLLVSADTQYF.

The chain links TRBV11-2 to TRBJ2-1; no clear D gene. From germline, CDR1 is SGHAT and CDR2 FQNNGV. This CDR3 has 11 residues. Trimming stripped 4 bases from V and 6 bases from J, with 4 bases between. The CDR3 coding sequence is TGTGCCAGCAGCTGGGCCAATGAGCAGTTCTTC. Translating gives CASSWANEQFF.

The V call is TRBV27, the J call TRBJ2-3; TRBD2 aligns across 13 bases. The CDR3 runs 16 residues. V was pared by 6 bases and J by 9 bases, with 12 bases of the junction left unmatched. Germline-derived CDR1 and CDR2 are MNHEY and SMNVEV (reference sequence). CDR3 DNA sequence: TGTGCCAGCAGGGGGCCTGGACTAGCGGGGGTTGAAACGCAGTATTTT. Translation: CASRGPGLAGVETQYF.